This T cell receptor beta chain was sequenced in a study of graft-versus-host responses after intestinal transplantation (dated by TCRdb to about 2021). Turning to the overall study: Recipients received multivisceral, liver-intestinal, or isolated intestinal transplants. A cohort of 20 to 25 intestinal transplant recipients, including one retransplant, was enrolled, and 3 patients lacking pretransplant specimens were excluded. To identify alloreactive clones, pre-transplant mixed lymphocyte reaction products were sequenced and then compared with unstimulated pre-transplant donor and recipient T cells. Anti-thymocyte globulin induction was given to all recipients, followed by maintenance tacrolimus and steroids for about 3 years. Donor T cell macrochimerism was defined as a peak of at least 4% donor T cells among recipient peripheral blood mononuclear cells. Bulk TCR-beta CDR3 sequencing was used to track graft-versus-host and host-versus-graft alloreactive T cell clones in the graft, circulation and bone marrow after intestinal transplantation. Rather than going through the commercial service, samples from three later patients were sequenced in-house on an Illumina MiSeq and processed with MiXCR.

The library was prepared using the immunoSEQ multiplex PCR assay. For most patients, high-throughput TCR-beta CDR3 sequencing of genomic DNA was performed by Adaptive Biotechnologies. For the original study's pipeline: Adaptive's ImmunoSEQ software was the source of the TCR sequencing data for 18 patients, while a few other patients were processed with MiXCR and VDJtools. CDR3 nucleotide sequences shared between donor and recipient were removed because the origin of such sequences could not be assigned. To be classed as alloreactive, a clone needed at least 2-fold expansion over unstimulated cells and a minimum CFSE-low frequency of 0.002% (template counts) or 0.001% (read counts). Clones detected in sequenced pre-transplant spleen, lymph node, or MLR CFSE-low populations of the donor or recipient were defined as mappable. The cumulative frequency of alloreactive clones was calculated as a percentage of all sequences, weighted by copy number. TCRdb retrieved this table from immuneACCESS and kept in-frame rearrangements only. Not all clones are present; in checked studies, unresolved V genes account for under half, and no reason is known for the remainder. From that table come the V and J calls and clone size; the DNA was used to work out D and trimming. The sample includes around 12,000 clones, with approximately 93% observed a single time. The ten largest clones add up to approximately 4.8% of the sample.

Blood samples were collected up to 4 times in the first month after transplant and then at least monthly when available. Study-wide findings and limitations: Early after transplant, peak levels of circulating GvH clones were associated with declines in HvG clones. GvH clones were detected in recipient bone marrow, and some appeared earlier in ileal mucosa or blood, consistent with an intestinal mucosal origin. The relatively low number and heterogeneity of intestinal transplant patients limited the conclusions. Patients with donor T cell macrochimerism had high GvH to HvG T cell clonal ratios in their allografts.

Trimmed from V: 1 base; trimmed from J: 8 bases; junction bases lacking a gene match: 5. Based on the germline V gene, the CDR1 and CDR2 sequences are SGHTA and FQGNSA. The CDR3, cysteine through phenylalanine, is 14 amino acids long. The kept DNA is CDR3 alone, 42 bases in frame from the first base. As to this clone: Its specific antigen is unknown. Base-call qualities are not available, and no considerably larger clone is one nucleotide away.

The starting material was PBMCs, obtained 1032 days after intestinal transplantation. This clonotype was obtained from a human patient who received an intestinal transplant, so some T cells may come from the graft donor. The chain uses TRBV7-2 and TRBJ1-2, with TRBD1 matching 9 junction bases. In nucleotides, the sequence is TGTGCCAGCAGCTTAGTACAGGGGGCTGGAGGCTACACCTTC. This sequence encodes CASSLVQGAGGYTF. When the CDR3 is completed using the reference TRBV7-2 and TRBJ1-2 genes on either side, the full variable domain is GAGVSQSPSNKVTEKGKDVELRCDPISGHTALYWYRQSLGQGLEFLIYFQGNSAPDKSGLPSDRFSAERTGGSVSTLTIQRTQQEDSAVYLCASSLVQGAGGYTFGSGTRLTVV.